The following is a T cell receptor (beta chain) sequence with its context. As yet, its antigen is unknown. With 60 Vbeta and 13 Jbeta primers, the PCR was carried out. Assay: immunoSEQ multiplex PCR; the TCRdb copy retains only in-frame clones and omits some. The table has approximately 160,000 clones, roughly 72% seen once. These data are taken from a study of cytomegalovirus exposure and HLA in healthy donors. The study's findings and limits: Researchers reported in a later analysis that a missense DCLRE1C variant was tied to TCR beta V- and J-gene trimming.

This CDR3 is built from 14 residues. Per germline, CDR1 SEHNR and CDR2 FQNEAQ (reference sequence). Unmatched junction bases numbered 5, after V lost 5 bases and J lost 3 bases. This TCR was sampled from a man between 40 and 49 years old in good health and CMV-seronegative. This chain links TRBV7-9 with TRBJ2-5, with 8 bases aligning to TRBD1. The sample was PBMCs. The CDR3 protein is CASSPDRGKETQYF. The DNA of the CDR3 is TGTGCCAGCAGCCCCGACAGGGGTAAAGAGACCCAGTACTTC.